The sequence of this T cell receptor beta chain was determined in a study of PD-L1 blockade in urothelial cancer. Study-level information: Patients had undergone 0 to 3 prior chemotherapy regimens.

Germline CDR1 SNHLY, CDR2 FYNNEI. Trimming took off 2 bases at V and 6 bases at J, with 11 bases between the two ends. The CDR3 runs to 14 residues. Only in-frame clones appear in the TCRdb table, and some are missing; sequencing was by immunoSEQ multiplex PCR. This table has more than 80,000 clones, over 80% appearing once. V gene TRBV2 combines with J gene TRBJ1-5; tentative D call: TRBD1 (5 bases). The receptor was isolated from a man aged 65 to 79 with urothelial cancer. The starting material was PBMCs, obtained around atezolizumab (anti-PD-L1) treatment. The CDR3 DNA reads TGTGCCAGCAGTGAATGGGGGGGGGTTCAGCCCCAGCATTTT. Translated: CASSEWGGVQPQHF.